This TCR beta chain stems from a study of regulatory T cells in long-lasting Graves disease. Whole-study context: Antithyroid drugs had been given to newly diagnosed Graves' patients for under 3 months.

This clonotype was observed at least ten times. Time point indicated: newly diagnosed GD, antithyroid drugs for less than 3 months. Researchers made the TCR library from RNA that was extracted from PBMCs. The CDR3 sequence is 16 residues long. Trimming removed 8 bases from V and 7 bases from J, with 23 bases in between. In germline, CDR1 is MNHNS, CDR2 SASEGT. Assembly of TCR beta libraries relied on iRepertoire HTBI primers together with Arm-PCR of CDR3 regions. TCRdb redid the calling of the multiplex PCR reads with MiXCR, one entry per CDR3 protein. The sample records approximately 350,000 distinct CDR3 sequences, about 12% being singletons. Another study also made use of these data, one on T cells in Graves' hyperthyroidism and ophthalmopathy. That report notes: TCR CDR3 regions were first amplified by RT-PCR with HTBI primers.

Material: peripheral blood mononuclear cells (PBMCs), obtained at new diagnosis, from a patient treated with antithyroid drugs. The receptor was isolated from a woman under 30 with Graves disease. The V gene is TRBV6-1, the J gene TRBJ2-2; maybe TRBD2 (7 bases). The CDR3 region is CASFLRSGGAIGELFF. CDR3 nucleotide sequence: TGTGCCAGCTTCCTCCGATCGGGGGGCGCTATCGGGGAGCTGTTTTTT.